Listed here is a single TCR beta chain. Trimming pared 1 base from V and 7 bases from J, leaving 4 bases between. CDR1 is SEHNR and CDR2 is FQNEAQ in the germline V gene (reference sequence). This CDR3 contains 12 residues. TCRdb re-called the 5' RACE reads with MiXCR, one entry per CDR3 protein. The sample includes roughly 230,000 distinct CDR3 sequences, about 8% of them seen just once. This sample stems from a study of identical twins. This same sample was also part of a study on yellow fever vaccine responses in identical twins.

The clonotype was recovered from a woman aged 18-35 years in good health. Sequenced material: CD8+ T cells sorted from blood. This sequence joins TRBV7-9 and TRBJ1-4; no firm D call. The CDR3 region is CASSLDFEKLFF. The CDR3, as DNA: TGTGCCAGCAGCTTAGATTTTGAAAAACTGTTTTTT.